Each of the 26 T cell receptor beta chains below was sequenced from the same sample in a study of a mutant IDH1 vaccine in newly diagnosed glioma. Their cognate antigens are unknown. Assay: immunoSEQ multiplex PCR; the TCRdb copy retains only in-frame clones and omits some. The sample records roughly 60,000 clones, under 85% being singletons. Time point of the sample: week 35, safety follow-up. Topical imiquimod accompanied each vaccine dose, which consisted of 300 ug of mutant IDH1 20-mer peptide. The specimen was PBMCs, collected from a glioma patient whose treatment included an IDH1 peptide vaccine. These receptors all stem from a man aged 45-65 years with glioma.

The chain combines TRBV6-5 with TRBJ1-2; D unresolved. CDR3 length: 12 residues. CDR1 is MNHEY, CDR2 SVGAGI, per germline. V was cut by 4 bases and J by 7 bases, with 10 bases left in between. DNA for the CDR3: TGTGCCAGCAGTTGGACCACGGGTGGCTACACCTTC. Translated: CASSWTTGGYTF.

V gene TRBV9 combines with J gene TRBJ2-1, with a weak D call TRBD1 (7 bases). The CDR3 is made up of 14 amino acids. The V and J ends lost 7 bases and 8 bases respectively, with 19 bases between them. Germline V gives CDR1 SGDLS, CDR2 YYNGEE. The CDR3 DNA is TGTGCCAGCTCCCCGACAGGGAGGATCGATGAGCAGTTCTTC. This translates into CASSPTGRIDEQFF.

The genes are TRBV11-3 and TRBJ1-1; TRBD1 might be the D (5 bases). CDR3 length: 13 amino acids. Trimming removed 4 bases at V and 1 base at J, with 7 bases between. Germline CDR1 reads SGHNT; CDR2 reads YENEEA. The CDR3 protein is CASSSGTNTEAFF. CDR3 bases: TGTGCCAGCAGCTCGGGGACGAACACTGAAGCTTTCTTT. The whole variable domain, remainder taken from reference TRBV11-3 and TRBJ1-1, is EAGVVQSPRYKIIEKKQPVAFWCNPISGHNTLYWYLQNLGQGPELLIRYENEEAVDDSQLPKDRFSAERLKGVDSTLKIQPAELGDSAVYLCASSSGTNTEAFFGQGTRLTVV.

The chain links TRBV7-8 to TRBJ1-4; D unresolved. Germline V gene data show CDR1 as SGHVS and CDR2 as FQNEAQ. The CDR3 runs 14 residues. V shed 3 bases and J shed 5 bases, with 10 bases lying between them. The CDR3 region has the DNA TGTGCCAGCAGCTTGGCGACTGGAAATGAAAAACTGTTTTTT. It encodes CASSLATGNEKLFF.

This chain uses TRBV27 with TRBJ1-2, with a weak D call TRBD1 (6 bases). This CDR3 is built from 15 residues. V was trimmed by 2 bases and J by 6 bases, leaving 16 bases between them. CDR1 is MNHEY and CDR2 is SMNVEV in the germline V gene (reference sequence). The CDR3 spells CASSLRWQGSDGYTF. CDR3 nucleotides: TGTGCCAGCAGTTTACGCTGGCAGGGGTCGGATGGCTACACCTTC.

This clone appeared a few times. V is TRBV4-1 and J is TRBJ1-2; D call uncertain. Trimming took off 4 bases at V and 5 bases at J, with 14 bases between the two ends. CDR1 is MGHRA and CDR2 is YSYEKL in the germline V gene. The CDR3 sequence is 14 residues long. CDR3 nucleotides: TGCGCCAGCAGCCGCGGGGAGGGAAGTTATGGCTACACCTTC. Translating it yields CASSRGEGSYGYTF.

The sample holds a few counts of this clone. V gene TRBV9 combines with J gene TRBJ2-7; D perhaps matches TRBD1 (6 bases). This CDR3 has 15 amino acids. Germline V gene data show CDR1 as SGDLS and CDR2 as YYNGEE. V was shortened by 3 bases and J by 0 bases, with 13 bases between the two germline ends. CDR3 region: CASSAGHISSYEQYF. For the CDR3, the DNA is TGTGCCAGCAGCGCGGGACACATTAGCTCCTACGAGCAGTACTTC.

This chain uses TRBV7-6 with TRBJ2-7; the match to TRBD1 covers 8 bases. Germline trimming cut 2 bases from V and 6 bases from J; bases unmatched to any gene: 6. The germline CDR1 and CDR2 sequences are SGHVS and FNYEAQ. The CDR3 extends over 14 amino acids. The CDR3 DNA is TGTGCCAGCAGCTTACGGACAGGGCCTTCCGAGCAGTACTTC. Translating gives CASSLRTGPSEQYF.

The rearrangement links TRBV7-8 to TRBJ2-2; TRBD1 or TRBD2 may be the D gene (5 bases each). There are 14 residues in the CDR3. From germline, CDR1 is SGHVS and CDR2 FQNEAQ. Trimming removed 5 bases from V and 5 bases from J, with 12 bases in between. The CDR3, as DNA: TGTGCCAGCAGCCCCGGGACGCCTACCGGGGAGCTGTTTTTT. Encoded protein: CASSPGTPTGELFF.

The chain links TRBV9 to TRBJ2-1; TRBD2 matches at 7 bases. Germline CDR1 SGDLS, CDR2 YYNGEE. Trimming cost V 5 bases and J 4 bases; bases outside gene matches: 6. This CDR3 comprises 14 residues. CDR3 coding DNA: TGTGCCAGCAGTGCGGGGGACCCTTACAATGAGCAGTTCTTC. Residues: CASSAGDPYNEQFF.

The V and J genes are TRBV6-5 and TRBJ1-1, with 8 nucleotides matching TRBD1. Germline values: CDR1 MNHEY, CDR2 SVGAGI. The CDR3 has 12 amino acids. J gave up 5 bases and V 11 bases, and 7 bases lay outside the gene matches. In nucleotides, the CDR3 is TGTGCCGTGGGCCGGGACAGGACTGAAGCTTTCTTT. It codes for CAVGRDRTEAFF.

J is TRBJ2-7 and V is TRBV20-1; 7 bases map to TRBD2. The V and J ends lost 3 bases and 11 bases, in that order; junction bases with no gene match: 7. This CDR3 is built from 11 residues. CDR1 and CDR2 (germline): DFQATT, SNEGSKA (reference sequence). CDR3 sequence reads: CSASPAGHEYF. The DNA for the CDR3 is TGCAGTGCTAGTCCAGCGGGGCACGAGTACTTC.

The chain combines TRBV2 with TRBJ1-2; weak D call: TRBD1 (5 bases). This CDR3 has 14 residues. V was pared by 4 bases and J by 6 bases, with 15 bases between. Germline V lookup: CDR1 SNHLY, CDR2 FYNNEI. The CDR3 region has the DNA TGTGCCAGCAGTGTTTCCAAGGGGATGGATGGCTACACCTTC. It encodes CASSVSKGMDGYTF. The entire variable domain, with the rest obtained from reference TRBV2 and TRBJ1-2, is as follows: EPEVTQTPSHQVTQMGQEVILRCVPISNHLYFYWYRQILGQKVEFLVSFYNNEISEKSEIFDDQFSVERPDGSNFTLKIRSTKLEDSAMYFCASSVSKGMDGYTFGSGTRLTVV.

This chain connects TRBV9 to TRBJ2-1; D tentatively fits TRBD1 or TRBD2 (5 bases each). V was shortened by 2 bases and J by 5 bases, with 11 bases between the two germline ends. Germline CDR1 SGDLS, CDR2 YYNGEE. CDR3 length: 14 amino acids. The CDR3 sequence: CASSVTGTDNEQFF. The CDR3, as DNA: TGTGCCAGCAGCGTTACCGGGACCGACAATGAGCAGTTCTTC.

The chain employs TRBV9 and TRBJ2-5, with 11 positions matching TRBD2. The CDR3 covers 15 residues. Germline V CDR1 and CDR2: SGDLS, YYNGEE. V lost 2 bases, J lost 1 base, and 1 base stayed unmatched. Here the CDR3 reads CASSVTSGAQETQYF. DNA for the CDR3: TGTGCCAGCAGCGTGACTAGCGGGGCCCAAGAGACCCAGTACTTC.

The genes are TRBV28 and TRBJ2-7; the D is unclear. The CDR3 consists of 15 residues. The germline V and J ends were trimmed by 6 bases and 2 bases, with 17 bases remaining between them. Germline V gene sequence: CDR1 MDHEN, CDR2 SYDVKM. CDR3: CASRPSEPRAYEQYF. The CDR3 region has the DNA TGTGCCAGCAGGCCTTCCGAACCCCGAGCCTACGAGCAGTACTTC.

The CDR3 DNA is TGTGCCAGCTCACGGGGTGTTATCGGACAGACAAACACCGGGGAGCTGTTTTTT. It is translated as CASSRGVIGQTNTGELFF. The chain employs TRBV18 and TRBJ2-2; weak D call: TRBD1 (6 bases). Trimming cost V 4 bases and J 2 bases, with 20 bases left between them. Germline V CDR1 and CDR2: KGHSH, LQKENI. The CDR3 runs to 18 residues.

The chain has TRBV5-4 and TRBJ2-7; 7 nucleotides match TRBD2. Germline V CDR1 and CDR2: SGHNT, YYREEE (reference sequence). The CDR3 is 17 amino acids. V was clipped by 0 bases and J by 6 bases; unmatched bases: 15. The CDR3 region is CASSLAITGGLSLEQYF. The DNA of the CDR3 is TGTGCCAGCAGCTTGGCAATAACGGGGGGTCTCTCTCTCGAGCAGTACTTC.

This clone is a singleton in its sample. The genes are TRBV30 and TRBJ2-3, with 9 bases fitting TRBD2. The CDR3 is 16 residues long. CDR1 GTSNPN and CDR2 SVGIG come from the germline V gene (reference sequence). J gave up 2 bases and V 0 bases, and 6 bases lay outside the gene matches. Here the CDR3 DNA reads TGTGCCTGGAGTGTTGGTAGCGGGGGTCCCACAGATACGCAGTATTTT. Translation: CAWSVGSGGPTDTQYF.

This chain links TRBV4-1 with TRBJ1-1; 8 bases map to TRBD1. Germline CDR1 and CDR2: MGHRA and YSYEKL. This CDR3 contains 15 residues. V lost 4 bases and J lost 3; bases outside the gene matches: 7. The CDR3 spells CASSPDRVGDTEAFF. The CDR3 bases are TGCGCCAGCAGCCCGGACAGGGTAGGTGACACTGAAGCTTTCTTT.

The rearrangement links TRBV7-9 to TRBJ2-2; D unclear. CDR1 and CDR2 (germline): SEHNR, FQNEAQ (reference sequence). The CDR3 spans 14 residues. The germline V and J ends were trimmed by 5 bases and 2 bases, with 9 bases remaining between them. The CDR3 region has the DNA TGTGCCAGCAGCCCGCTTGGAAACACCGGGGAGCTGTTTTTT. As protein: CASSPLGNTGELFF. The full variable domain, its missing parts supplied by reference TRBV7-9 and TRBJ2-2, is DTGVSQNPRHKITKRGQNVTFRCDPISEHNRLYWYRQTLGQGPEFLTYFQNEAQLEKSRLLSDRFSAERPKGSFSTLEIQRTEQGDSAMYLCASSPLGNTGELFFGEGSRLTVL.

The chain is built from TRBV10-1 and TRBJ1-5; 8 positions match TRBD1. In germline, CDR1 is WNHNN, CDR2 SYGVQD (reference sequence). The V segment lost 0 bases and the J segment 3 bases; nucleotides outside the gene matches: 7. The CDR3 covers 17 residues. The CDR3 DNA is TGCGCCAGCAGTGAGTCGGGCCAGGGGGCCCCCAATCAGCCCCAGCATTTT. Amino acid sequence: CASSESGQGAPNQPQHF.

The gene calls are TRBV9 and TRBJ2-2; 9 nucleotides line up with TRBD1. J gave up 6 bases and V 4 bases, and 7 bases lay outside the gene matches. This CDR3 spans 15 amino acids. Germline V gene sequence: CDR1 SGDLS, CDR2 YYNGEE. This CDR3 reads CASSPLRQGAGELFF. CDR3 DNA sequence: TGTGCCAGCAGCCCATTAAGACAGGGGGCCGGGGAGCTGTTTTTT.

This sequence joins TRBV29-1 and TRBJ2-7; 8 bases are a match to TRBD1. The germline V gene has CDR1 SQVTM and CDR2 ANQGSEA. The V and J ends lost 6 bases and 3 bases, in that order; junction bases with no gene match: 7. There are 13 residues in the CDR3. The CDR3 here is CSVVTGEDYEQYF. CDR3 nucleotide sequence: TGCAGCGTCGTGACAGGGGAGGACTACGAGCAGTACTTC.

This clone occurred a few times. The rearrangement uses TRBV19 and TRBJ2-4, with 7 bases matching TRBD1. Germline trimming cut 4 bases from V and 0 bases from J; bases unmatched to any gene: 6. The germline V gene has CDR1 LNHDA and CDR2 SQIVND (reference sequence). The CDR3 loop spans 16 amino acids. The chain's CDR3 is CASSTRTGLAKNIQYF. CDR3 nucleotide sequence: TGTGCCAGTAGTACTCGGACAGGATTAGCCAAAAACATTCAGTACTTC.

This clone was seen a few times. The CDR3 DNA reads as TGTGCCAGAAGCTTCCCCCATCGTCCAATCAATTCGGGTGAAAAACTGTTTTTT. It yields the protein CARSFPHRPINSGEKLFF. V and J are TRBV5-3 and TRBJ1-4; unclear D gene. TRBV5-3 falls under the ORF class, with uncertain function. V lost 2 bases to trimming and J lost 7 bases, with 24 bases between them. The CDR3 totals 18 residues.